Each of the 30 T cell receptor beta chains below was sequenced from the same sample in a study of beta chain features in type 1 diabetes (dated by TCRdb to the late 2010s). The library was produced with the immunoSEQ multiplex PCR assay. The entire isolated RNA was reverse transcribed using the High Capacity cDNA Reverse Transcription Kit, and thus expressed TCRB transcripts were sequenced. As stored in TCRdb, this immuneACCESS dataset retains in-frame rearrangements with V and J assigned. A fraction of the clones does not appear; measured against another copy, unresolved V genes explain less than half of the discrepancy, and the remainder lacks a known reason. The sample table lists 150,000 to 180,000 clones, under 9.5% of them with a count of one. The ten most abundant clones make up about 0.6% of the sample. The specimen was central memory CD4+ T cells from blood. The receptors stem from a man younger than 35 in good health.

V gene TRBV5-6 combines with J gene TRBJ2-5; 11 bases are shared with TRBD1. The germline V gene has CDR1 SGHDT and CDR2 YYEEEE. CDR3 length: 15 residues. The V gene end was trimmed by 1 base and the J gene end by 3 bases; junction bases not matched to a gene: 2. The CDR3 sequence: CASSLRTGGEETQYF. DNA for the CDR3: TGTGCCAGCAGCTTGAGGACAGGGGGCGAAGAGACCCAGTACTTC.

This clone has just a few counts. This sequence joins TRBV19 and TRBJ1-2; TRBD1 agrees at 7 bases. The CDR3 runs 15 residues. V lost 4 bases, J lost 4 bases, and 9 bases stayed unmatched. CDR1 LNHDA and CDR2 SQIVND come from the germline V gene (reference sequence). The CDR3 bases are TGTGCCAGTAGTACAGATTCGACAGGGATCTATGGCTACACCTTC. Residues: CASSTDSTGIYGYTF.

There are a few counts of this clone. The CDR3 bases are TGTGCCTGGAGTGTGGGCAGGGGCTTTATTTTACGTTCACCCCTCCACTTT. This codes for CAWSVGRGFILRSPLHF. This chain links TRBV30 with TRBJ1-6; D might be TRBD1 (6 bases). Trimming took 0 bases from V and 9 from J, leaving 21 bases between them. Germline V gives CDR1 GTSNPN, CDR2 SVGIG (reference sequence). The CDR3 extends over 17 amino acids.

This clone was seen a few times. This chain uses TRBV10-3 with TRBJ2-1; tentative D call: TRBD1 (6 bases). The CDR3 loop spans 16 amino acids. V lost 0 bases and J lost 4, with 13 bases in between. Germline V gene sequence: CDR1 ENHRY, CDR2 SYGVKD. Written as DNA, the CDR3 is TGTGCCATCAGTGAGTCGACTGGAAGGGGGTACAATGAGCAGTTCTTC. Its protein product is CAISESTGRGYNEQFF.

This clone was seen a few times. The chain couples TRBV7-2 to TRBJ1-1; D gene ambiguous. This CDR3 region has 15 residues. Between the trimmed V and J ends, which lost 3 bases and 3 bases, there was a span of 14 bases. Germline-derived CDR1 and CDR2 are SGHTA and FQGNSA. For the CDR3, the DNA is TGTGCCAGCAGCTTGGGAGGAGCTTGGGACACTGAAGCTTTCTTT. Its protein is CASSLGGAWDTEAFF.

This clone was seen a few times. The V call is TRBV7-2, the J call TRBJ2-7; 9 positions agree with TRBD1. With 8 bases clipped from V and 1 base from J, the junction kept 6 bases outside the gene matches. The CDR3 sequence is 14 residues long. The germline V gene encodes CDR1 SGHTA and CDR2 FQGNSA. The CDR3 region has the DNA TGTGCCAGCGACACCGGGACAGGGTCCTACGAGCAGTACTTC. Protein sequence: CASDTGTGSYEQYF. The whole variable domain, filled in from reference TRBV7-2 and TRBJ2-7, reads GAGVSQSPSNKVTEKGKDVELRCDPISGHTALYWYRQSLGQGLEFLIYFQGNSAPDKSGLPSDRFSAERTGGSVSTLTIQRTQQEDSAVYLCASDTGTGSYEQYFGPGTRLTVT.

The rearrangement joins TRBV29-1 to TRBJ1-5; weak D call: TRBD1 (5 bases). The CDR3 is made up of 14 amino acids. The germline V and J ends were trimmed by 8 bases and 0 bases, with 14 bases remaining between them. Germline CDR1 is SQVTM and CDR2 is ANQGSEA. CDR3 coding DNA: TGCAGCTACGGCGGGGGGGATAGCAATCAGCCCCAGCATTTT. Translation gives CSYGGGDSNQPQHF.

This clone was detected only a few times. The rearrangement uses TRBV18 and TRBJ2-3, with TRBD2 identical over 9 bases. Germline-derived CDR1 and CDR2 are KGHSH and LQKENI. The CDR3 runs to 16 residues. The junction had 8 bases not matched to a gene; V was cut back by 4 bases and J by 3 bases. The CDR3 loop is CASSQTSGGMTDTQYF. For the CDR3, the DNA is TGTGCCAGCTCACAGACTAGCGGAGGGATGACAGATACGCAGTATTTT.

The CDR3 loop reads CASNSPGVRTEAFF. CDR3 sequence (DNA): TGTGCCAGTAACTCCCCGGGGGTCCGGACTGAAGCTTTCTTT. The chain combines TRBV19 with TRBJ1-1; D perhaps matches TRBD1 (5 bases). Per the germline V gene, CDR1 is LNHDA and CDR2 is SQIVND (reference sequence). V lost 7 bases and J lost 5, with 17 bases in between. The CDR3 runs to 14 residues.

This clone occurred a few times. The chain is built from TRBV2 and TRBJ1-6; D is ambiguous. With 3 bases removed from V and 7 bases from J, the gap between germline ends came to 10 bases. There are 14 residues in the CDR3. Germline V gene lookup returns CDR1 SNHLY and CDR2 FYNNEI. This chain's CDR3 is CASSEGRTNSPLHF. As DNA, the CDR3 is TGTGCCAGCAGTGAGGGCAGAACCAATTCACCCCTCCACTTT.

V is TRBV7-2 and J is TRBJ1-4; D remains unclear. V was clipped by 0 bases and J by 1 base, with 9 bases between them. The CDR3 is 16 amino acids. The germline V gene has CDR1 SGHTA and CDR2 FQGNSA. The CDR3 DNA follows: TGTGCCAGCAGCTTAGCGCTCTATTTAACTAATGAAAAACTGTTTTTT. Protein product: CASSLALYLTNEKLFF. Using reference TRBV7-2 and TRBJ1-4 for the parts outside the CDR3, the full variable domain is GAGVSQSPSNKVTEKGKDVELRCDPISGHTALYWYRQSLGQGLEFLIYFQGNSAPDKSGLPSDRFSAERTGGSVSTLTIQRTQQEDSAVYLCASSLALYLTNEKLFFGSGTQLSVL.

The chain recombines TRBV2 with TRBJ2-3; 12 bases are shared with TRBD2. There are 15 residues in the CDR3. Losses at the gene ends were 6 bases for V and 4 bases for J; bases not matched to a gene: 5. Germline assignment: CDR1 SNHLY and CDR2 FYNNEI. CDR3 region: CASRASGGAPDTQYF. The DNA of the CDR3 is TGTGCCAGCAGGGCTAGCGGGGGGGCCCCAGATACGCAGTATTTT.

This clone was counted at least ten times. This chain joins TRBV9 and TRBJ2-2, with TRBD1 matching over 8 bases. The germline V gene has CDR1 SGDLS and CDR2 YYNGEE. Trimming removed 3 bases from V and 7 bases from J; junction bases left unmatched: 5. The CDR3 loop spans 14 amino acids. The CDR3 DNA sequence: TGTGCCAGCAGCGGCGGACAGGGAGGCGGGGAGCTGTTTTTT. It is translated as CASSGGQGGGELFF.

This clone was seen more than once but under ten times. V usage is TRBV27 and J usage is TRBJ2-5, with D hard to call. V was clipped by 3 bases and J by 4 bases, with 12 bases between them. The CDR3 totals 14 residues. CDR1 and CDR2 (germline): MNHEY, SMNVEV (reference sequence). DNA for the CDR3: TGTGCCAGCAGTTTTAGTGTCAGGTCAGAGACCCAGTACTTC. Translated: CASSFSVRSETQYF.

The genes are TRBV29-1 and TRBJ2-3; 7 positions agree with TRBD1. CDR1 SQVTM and CDR2 ANQGSEA come from the germline V gene. This CDR3 comprises 14 residues. Trimming took 7 bases from V and 1 from J; bases not matched to a gene: 8. The CDR3: CSAATGYGTDTQYF. CDR3 DNA sequence: TGCAGCGCCGCGACAGGGTATGGCACAGATACGCAGTATTTT.

This chain joins TRBV5-6 and TRBJ2-3; TRBD1 is a possible D gene (6 bases). The CDR3 totals 12 residues. The germline gives CDR1 SGHDT, CDR2 YYEEEE. Trimming left V 7 bases short and J 6 bases short, with 12 bases between. CDR3 in amino acids: CASGTSWDTQYF. The CDR3 region has the DNA TGTGCCAGCGGGACATCCTGGGATACGCAGTATTTT.

This clone was observed a few times. The chain uses TRBV6-1 and TRBJ1-5, with 8 bases matching TRBD1. This CDR3 has 18 residues. Looked up from germline, CDR1 is MNHNS and CDR2 is SASEGT. The trim removed 1 base at V and 1 base at J, leaving 9 bases unmatched. CDR3 amino acids: CASSEGTGFFRSNQPQHF. CDR3 in DNA: TGTGCCAGCAGTGAAGGGACAGGGTTTTTTAGGAGCAATCAGCCCCAGCATTTT.

This clone was seen a few times. The V gene is TRBV27, the J gene TRBJ2-3; possibly TRBD2 for D (6 bases). The V end was cut by 6 bases, the J end by 4 bases, with 20 bases between. The CDR3 runs to 16 residues. The V gene's germline CDR1 is MNHEY and CDR2 SMNVEV (reference sequence). The DNA of the CDR3 is TGTGCCAGCAGACTGACGGGACTCCAGCTCCCAGATACGCAGTATTTT. It yields the protein CASRLTGLQLPDTQYF.

The rearrangement uses TRBV7-2 and TRBJ2-3, with 9 bases that match TRBD2. Losses at the gene ends were 7 bases for V and 6 bases for J; bases not matched to a gene: 11. There are 15 residues in the CDR3. Germline V gives CDR1 SGHTA, CDR2 FQGNSA. The CDR3 nucleotides read TGTGCCAGCACCCTAGCGGGGCCGCTAAAGGATACGCAGTATTTT. This encodes CASTLAGPLKDTQYF.

V usage is TRBV13 and J usage is TRBJ2-3; 13 bases are a match to TRBD2. The CDR3 has 16 residues. Germline V lookup: CDR1 PRHDT, CDR2 FYEKMQ (reference sequence). V lost 0 bases, J lost 5 bases, and 2 bases stayed unmatched. CDR3 residues: CASSLGLAGGQDTQYF. The CDR3 DNA reads TGTGCCAGCAGCTTAGGACTAGCGGGAGGGCAAGATACGCAGTATTTT.

This clone was seen more than once but under ten times. The rearrangement uses TRBV5-1 and TRBJ2-3; 7 bases are shared with TRBD1. After removal of 7 bases from V and 2 bases from J, the junction contained 7 bases not matched to a gene. The CDR3 spans 14 residues. CDR1 SGHRS and CDR2 YFSETQ come from the germline V gene. CDR3 sequence (DNA): TGCGCCAGCGGGACAGAGGTATACACAGATACGCAGTATTTT. Protein: CASGTEVYTDTQYF.

CDR3 amino acids: CASSLRGRGSYEQYF. CDR3 nucleotide sequence: TGTGCCAGCAGCTTGCGCGGGAGGGGTTCATACGAGCAGTACTTC. V and J are TRBV5-4 and TRBJ2-7; 9 nucleotides agree with TRBD2. This CDR3 is 15 amino acids long. V lost 1 base and J lost 4; bases outside the gene matches: 6. The germline gives CDR1 SGHNT, CDR2 YYREEE (reference sequence). Drawing the rest from reference TRBV5-4 and TRBJ2-7, the complete variable domain is ETGVTQSPTHLIKTRGQQVTLRCSSQSGHNTVSWYQQALGQGPQFIFQYYREEENGRGNFPPRFSGLQFPNYSSELNVNALELDDSALYLCASSLRGRGSYEQYFGPGTRLTVT.

This sequence joins TRBV2 and TRBJ2-5; D possibly corresponds to TRBD1 (7 bases). CDR1 is SNHLY, CDR2 FYNNEI, per germline. V was trimmed by 7 bases and J by 2 bases, leaving 14 bases between them. This CDR3 has 14 amino acids. The CDR3 DNA reads as TGTGCCAGCATACGGGGGACAGTACAAGAGACCCAGTACTTC. Amino acids: CASIRGTVQETQYF. Using reference TRBV2 and TRBJ2-5 for the parts outside the CDR3, the full variable domain is EPEVTQTPSHQVTQMGQEVILRCVPISNHLYFYWYRQILGQKVEFLVSFYNNEISEKSEIFDDQFSVERPDGSNFTLKIRSTKLEDSAMYFCASIRGTVQETQYFGPGTRLLVL.

A few counts support this clone. CDR3 in amino acids: CAYTGQGFGTEAFF. The CDR3 DNA follows: TGTGCCTATACGGGACAGGGTTTCGGCACTGAAGCTTTCTTT. J is TRBJ1-1 and V is TRBV30; 9 bases align to TRBD1. The length of the CDR3 is 14 residues. CDR1 GTSNPN and CDR2 SVGIG come from the germline V gene (reference sequence). The V gene end was trimmed by 7 bases and the J gene end by 4 bases; junction bases not matched to a gene: 10.

The rearrangement joins TRBV19 to TRBJ1-1; 7 bases align to TRBD1. V dropped 5 bases and J dropped 0; count of bases not matched to a gene: 3. The CDR3 contains 14 residues. Germline values: CDR1 LNHDA, CDR2 SQIVND (reference sequence). The CDR3 is CASSSGQLNTEAFF. DNA for the CDR3: TGTGCCAGTAGTTCGGGACAGCTGAACACTGAAGCTTTCTTT.

The gene calls are TRBV28 and TRBJ2-5; 9 bases fit TRBD1. V shed 4 bases, J shed 5 bases, and the junction held 2 bases outside the gene matches. The CDR3 is made up of 13 amino acids. Germline assignment: CDR1 MDHEN and CDR2 SYDVKM. The CDR3 here is CASSSGQGETQYF. CDR3 sequence (DNA): TGTGCCAGCAGTTCCGGACAGGGGGAGACCCAGTACTTC.

The V call is TRBV30, the J call TRBJ1-1; D remains ambiguous. V was trimmed by 2 bases and J by 4 bases, leaving 8 bases between them. The CDR3 is 12 residues long. CDR1 is GTSNPN, CDR2 SVGIG, per germline (reference sequence). The CDR3 nucleotides read TGTGCCTGGAGTCCCGTTTTCACTGAAGCTTTCTTT. It specifies CAWSPVFTEAFF.

Only a few counts were recorded for this clone. The V gene is TRBV4-2, the J gene TRBJ1-2; D is ambiguous. The germline V and J ends were trimmed by 3 bases and 1 base, with 18 bases remaining between them. The CDR3 is made up of 17 amino acids. Germline V gene sequence: CDR1 LGHNA, CDR2 YNFKEQ. The CDR3 loop is CASSHHDRVTLNYGYTF. The CDR3 DNA sequence: TGTGCCAGCAGCCATCACGATCGGGTCACCCTTAACTATGGCTACACCTTC.

The chain has TRBV11-2 and TRBJ1-1; 8 positions match TRBD1. The CDR3 has 14 amino acids. Germline V gene lookup returns CDR1 SGHAT and CDR2 FQNNGV. Losses at the gene ends were 1 base for V and 8 bases for J; bases not matched to a gene: 6. DNA of the CDR3: TGTGCCAGCAGCTTAGGAGGGTACAGGGGGGAAGCTTTCTTT. It codes for CASSLGGYRGEAFF.

This clone was detected many times. The J gene is TRBJ2-1, the V gene TRBV7-3; maybe TRBD2 (6 bases). This CDR3 is 16 amino acids long. The V and J ends lost 5 bases and 5 bases respectively, with 19 bases between them. Germline lookup yields CDR1 SGHTA and CDR2 FQGTGA. This chain's CDR3 is CASSRTPRGVDNEQFF. The CDR3, as DNA: TGTGCCAGCAGCCGGACTCCCCGCGGGGTAGACAATGAGCAGTTCTTC.